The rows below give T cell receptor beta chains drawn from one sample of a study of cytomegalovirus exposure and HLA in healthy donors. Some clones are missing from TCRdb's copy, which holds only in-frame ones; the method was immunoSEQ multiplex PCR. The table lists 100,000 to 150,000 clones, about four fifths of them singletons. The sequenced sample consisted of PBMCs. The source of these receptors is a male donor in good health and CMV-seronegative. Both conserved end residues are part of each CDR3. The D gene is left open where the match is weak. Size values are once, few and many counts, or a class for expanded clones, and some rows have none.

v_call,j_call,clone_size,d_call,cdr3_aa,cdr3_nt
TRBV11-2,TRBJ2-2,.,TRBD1,CASTLGGAGELFF,TGTGCCAGCACCTTAGGGGGCGCCGGGGAGCTGTTTTTT
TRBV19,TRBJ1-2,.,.,CASRPRDLALDYGYTF,TGTGCCAGTAGACCGCGGGACCTCGCGTTGGACTATGGCTACACCTTC
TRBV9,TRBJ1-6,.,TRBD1,CASSGQTGGNSPLHF,TGTGCCAGCAGCGGCCAGACAGGGGGTAATTCACCCCTCCACTTT
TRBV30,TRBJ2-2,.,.,CAWRRGSNTGELFF,TGTGCCTGGAGAAGGGGCTCGAACACCGGGGAGCTGTTTTTT
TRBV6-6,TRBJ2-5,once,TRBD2,CASSLVRGGETQYF,TGTGCCAGCAGTTTAGTCCGGGGGGGGGAGACCCAGTACTTC
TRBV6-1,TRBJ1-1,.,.,CASRLTGRWTEAFF,TGTGCCAGCAGGCTAACAGGGCGATGGACTGAAGCTTTCTTT
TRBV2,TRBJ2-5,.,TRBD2,CASGIRLAEETQYF,TGTGCCAGCGGAATCCGACTAGCGGAAGAGACCCAGTACTTC
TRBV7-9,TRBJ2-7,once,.,CASSRQGTYEQYF,TGTGCCAGCAGCCGTCAGGGGACCTACGAGCAGTACTTC
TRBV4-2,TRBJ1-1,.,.,CASSQGAGVNTEAFF,TGTGCCAGCAGCCAAGGAGCAGGCGTGAACACTGAAGCTTTCTTT
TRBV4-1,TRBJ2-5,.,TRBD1,CASSQNSGTGEETQYF,TGCGCCAGCAGCCAAAACTCCGGGACAGGGGAAGAGACCCAGTACTTC
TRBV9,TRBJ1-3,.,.,CASSSPGDTIYF,TGTGCCAGCAGCTCCCCCGGGGACACCATATATTTT
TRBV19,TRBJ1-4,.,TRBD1,CASSIDRDRIRTNEKLFF,TGTGCCAGTAGTATAGATCGGGACAGGATAAGAACTAATGAAAAACTGTTTTTT
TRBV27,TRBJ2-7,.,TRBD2,CASTLTGGLIYEQYF,TGTGCCAGCACCCTGACGGGGGGTCTAATCTACGAGCAGTACTTC
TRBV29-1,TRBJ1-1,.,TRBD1,CSVAPWTGTNTEAFF,TGCAGCGTTGCCCCTTGGACAGGGACGAACACTGAAGCTTTCTTT
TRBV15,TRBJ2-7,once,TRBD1,CATSRGSGTGVYEQYF,TGTGCCACCAGCAGAGGGAGCGGGACAGGGGTGTACGAGCAGTACTTC
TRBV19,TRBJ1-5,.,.,CASSTNFLSDQPQHF,TGTGCCAGTAGTACAAATTTCCTCAGTGATCAGCCCCAGCATTTT
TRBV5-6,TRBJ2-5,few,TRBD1,CASSLIGTGGFVETQYF,TGTGCCAGCAGCTTGATCGGGACAGGGGGTTTCGTGGAGACCCAGTACTTC
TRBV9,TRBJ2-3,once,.,CASSRQLSTDTQYF,TGTGCCAGCAGTCGACAGCTTAGCACAGATACGCAGTATTTT
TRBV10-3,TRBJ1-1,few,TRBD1,CATQQGNDEAFF,TGTGCCACCCAACAGGGGAACGATGAAGCTTTCTTT
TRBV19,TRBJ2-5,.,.,CASRAAGIKTQYF,TGTGCCAGTAGGGCCGCGGGCATAAAGACCCAGTACTTC
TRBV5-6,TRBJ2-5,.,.,CASSLRGLATQETQYF,TGTGCCAGCAGCTTGAGGGGGCTAGCGACCCAAGAGACCCAGTACTTC
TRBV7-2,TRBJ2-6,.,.,CASSLAAAGANVLTF,TGTGCCAGCAGCTTAGCGGCGGCTGGGGCCAACGTCCTGACTTTC
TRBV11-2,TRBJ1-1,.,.,CASSYYTEAFF,TGTGCCAGCAGCTACTACACTGAAGCTTTCTTT
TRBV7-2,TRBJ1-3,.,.,CASSRGQDYSGNTIYF,TGTGCCAGCAGCCGAGGGCAGGACTACTCTGGAAACACCATATATTTT
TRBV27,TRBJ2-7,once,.,CASSLSLAQSGEQYF,TGTGCCAGCAGTTTATCTTTGGCACAATCCGGGGAGCAGTACTTC
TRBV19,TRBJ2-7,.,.,CASNPTFFGGEQYF,TGTGCCAGTAACCCGACCTTCTTCGGGGGCGAGCAGTACTTC
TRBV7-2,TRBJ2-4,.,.,CASSQQEAKNIQYF,TGTGCCAGCAGCCAACAGGAAGCCAAAAACATTCAGTACTTC
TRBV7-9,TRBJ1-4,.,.,CASSLPRQLATNEKLFF,TGTGCCAGCAGCTTACCCCGACAGTTAGCAACTAATGAAAAACTGTTTTTT
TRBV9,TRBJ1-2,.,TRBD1,CASSPGQGNYGYTF,TGTGCCAGCAGCCCTGGACAGGGTAACTATGGCTACACCTTC
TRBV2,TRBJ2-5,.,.,CASSEAQGSRETQYF,TGTGCCAGCAGTGAAGCGCAGGGTAGCCGGGAGACCCAGTACTTC
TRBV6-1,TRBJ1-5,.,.,CASTAGNQPQHF,TGTGCCAGCACCGCAGGTAATCAGCCCCAGCATTTT
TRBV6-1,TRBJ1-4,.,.,CASKGPVEEKLFF,TGTGCCAGCAAGGGGCCGGTGGAAGAAAAACTGTTTTTT
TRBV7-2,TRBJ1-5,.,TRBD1,CASSLAGGDQPQHF,TGTGCCAGCAGCTTAGCAGGGGGCGATCAGCCCCAGCATTTT
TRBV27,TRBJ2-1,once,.,CASKGLRVPNEQFF,TGTGCCAGCAAGGGTCTGAGGGTCCCCAATGAGCAGTTCTTC
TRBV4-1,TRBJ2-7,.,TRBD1,CASSQGPGGSTYEQYF,TGCGCCAGCAGCCAAGGGCCAGGGGGCAGCACCTACGAGCAGTACTTC
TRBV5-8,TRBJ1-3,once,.,CASSWGFSGNTIYF,TGTGCCAGCAGCTGGGGCTTCTCTGGAAACACCATATATTTT
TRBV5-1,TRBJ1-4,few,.,CASSSGSDEKLFF,TGCGCCAGCAGCTCAGGGTCCGATGAAAAACTGTTTTTT
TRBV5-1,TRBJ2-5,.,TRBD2,CASSYLVGTSGGTGETQYF,TGCGCCAGCAGCTACCTTGTAGGGACTAGCGGGGGTACCGGGGAGACCCAGTACTTC
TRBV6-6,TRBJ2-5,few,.,CASSYVQGPQETQYF,TGTGCCAGCAGTTACGTACAGGGTCCCCAAGAGACCCAGTACTTC
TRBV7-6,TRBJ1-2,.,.,CASSPAGDYYGYTF,TGTGCCAGCAGCCCCGCCGGGGATTATTATGGCTACACCTTC
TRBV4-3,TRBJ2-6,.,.,CASMAPGANVLTF,TGCGCCAGCATGGCCCCTGGGGCCAACGTCCTGACTTTC
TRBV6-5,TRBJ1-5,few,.,CASGPGNQPQHF,TGTGCCAGCGGGCCAGGCAATCAGCCCCAGCATTTT
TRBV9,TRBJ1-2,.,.,CASSGDLTVPMRYGYTF,TGTGCCAGCAGCGGGGACTTGACAGTCCCAATGCGCTATGGCTACACCTTC
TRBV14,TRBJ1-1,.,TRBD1,CASSQMTGRDTEAFF,TGTGCCAGCAGCCAGATGACAGGGCGTGACACTGAAGCTTTCTTT
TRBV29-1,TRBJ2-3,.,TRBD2,CSVGTSGSTDTQYF,TGCAGCGTTGGCACTAGCGGGAGCACAGATACGCAGTATTTT
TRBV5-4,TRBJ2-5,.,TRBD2,CASSRGSGGTGETQYF,TGTGCCAGCAGCCGTGGTAGCGGGGGGACTGGAGAGACCCAGTACTTC
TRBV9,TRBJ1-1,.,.,CASSNYNTEAFF,TGTGCCAGCAGCAACTATAACACTGAAGCTTTCTTT
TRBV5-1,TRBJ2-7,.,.,CASSAGQRGEQYF,TGCGCCAGCAGCGCGGGACAGAGGGGCGAGCAGTACTTC
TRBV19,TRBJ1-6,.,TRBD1,CASSISGQGNSPLHF,TGTGCCAGTAGTATCTCAGGACAGGGGAATTCACCCCTCCACTTT